What follows is one T cell receptor (beta chain) and its context. Its antigen is still unknown. The CDR3 sequence is 13 residues long. CDR1 and CDR2 (germline): SGDLS, YYNGEE. Trimming removed 4 bases from V and 9 bases from J, with 14 bases in between. This sample stems from a study of shared clonotypes between healthy human individuals. Study details: Aged between 18 and 49, the donors were a couple of women and a few men. General study results and limits: Clonotype sharing among the donors was expected to vary with sequencing depth.

The genomic DNA of each subset was split evenly across several immunoSEQ plates. Measured with immunoSEQ multiplex PCR; TCRdb has only the in-frame clones, and not every one. This sample has fewer than 600,000 clones, with about 76% found just once. What was sequenced was PBMCs. The V and J genes are TRBV9 and TRBJ2-1; D is perhaps TRBD1 or TRBD2 (5 bases each). The clonotype comes from a woman aged 40 to 55 in good health. Some clones in this sample may be carry-over from other donors' samples. CDR3 protein: CASSSLWGSEQFF. CDR3 DNA: TGTGCCAGCAGCAGCCTCTGGGGGAGTGAGCAGTTCTTC.